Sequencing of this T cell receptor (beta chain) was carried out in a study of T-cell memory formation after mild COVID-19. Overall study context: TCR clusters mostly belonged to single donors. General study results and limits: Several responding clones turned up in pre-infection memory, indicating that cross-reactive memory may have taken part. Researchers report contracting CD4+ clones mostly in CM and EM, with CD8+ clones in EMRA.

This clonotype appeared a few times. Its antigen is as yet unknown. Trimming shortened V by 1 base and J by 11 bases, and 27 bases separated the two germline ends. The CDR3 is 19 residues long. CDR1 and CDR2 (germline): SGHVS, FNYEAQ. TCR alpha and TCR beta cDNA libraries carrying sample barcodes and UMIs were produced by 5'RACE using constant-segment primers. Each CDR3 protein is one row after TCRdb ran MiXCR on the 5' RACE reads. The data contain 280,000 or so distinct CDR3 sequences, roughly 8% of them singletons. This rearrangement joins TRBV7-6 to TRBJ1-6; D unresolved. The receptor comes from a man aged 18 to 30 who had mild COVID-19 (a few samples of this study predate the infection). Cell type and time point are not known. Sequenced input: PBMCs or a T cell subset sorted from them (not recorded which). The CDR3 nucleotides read TGTGCCAGCAGCTTAGAAGCGGGCAGAGTGGAGGTTCGTGGCGCACCCCTCCACTTT. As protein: CASSLEAGRVEVRGAPLHF.